This entry lists 13 T cell receptor beta chains sequenced from one sample in a study of T cells after yellow fever vaccination. TCRdb re-called the 5' RACE reads with MiXCR, one entry per CDR3 protein. The sample holds under 250,000 distinct CDR3 sequences, about 3% seen once. Here the sequenced sample was CD4+ T cells sorted from PBMCs, taken 10 days after the yellow fever booster vaccination. Source of these receptors: a man aged 18 to 30 who received the YFV17D yellow fever vaccine.

This clonotype has just a few counts. This sequence joins TRBV5-4 and TRBJ1-6; 7 nucleotides align to TRBD1. J gave up 10 bases and V 0 bases, and 7 bases lay outside the gene matches. Germline CDR1 is SGHNT and CDR2 is YYREEE (reference sequence). This CDR3 is built from 15 residues. CDR3 nucleotide sequence: TGTGCCAGCAGCTTGGCGGCAGGGGGAGGCTCACCCCTCCACTTT. This sequence encodes CASSLAAGGGSPLHF.

The V and J genes are TRBV14 and TRBJ2-3; D might be TRBD2 (6 bases). This CDR3 has 17 residues. V lost 1 base to trimming and J lost 3 bases, with 17 bases between them. Germline V gives CDR1 SGHDN, CDR2 FVKESK. The CDR3 loop reads CASSQGKMAGRTDTQYF. The CDR3 DNA reads as TGTGCCAGCAGCCAAGGAAAGATGGCGGGGCGGACAGATACGCAGTATTTT.

This clonotype was counted only a few times. This chain links TRBV20-1 with TRBJ1-2; D might be TRBD1 (6 bases). This CDR3 region has 17 residues. V dropped 0 bases and J dropped 0 bases, with 17 bases sitting between them. Looked up from germline, CDR1 is DFQATT and CDR2 is SNEGSKA (reference sequence). Here the CDR3 DNA reads TGCAGTGCTAGAGATGGAAGGACAGTCGGTGCTAACTATGGCTACACCTTC. This encodes CSARDGRTVGANYGYTF.

In this sample, this clonotype turned up many times. A read error may account for a junction end that differs from germline. The chain is built from TRBV15 and TRBJ2-5, with 8 bases identical to TRBD1. Germline V gene sequence: CDR1 LNHNV, CDR2 YYDKDF (reference sequence). The CDR3 has 15 residues. Here the CDR3 reads CATRRQGLRQETQYF. CDR3 nucleotides: TGTGCCACCCGCAGACAGGGGTTGCGCCAAGAGACCCAGTACTTC.

V is TRBV4-2 and J is TRBJ2-2; 8 bases line up with TRBD1. Germline V gene lookup returns CDR1 LGHNA and CDR2 YNFKEQ. The CDR3 runs 19 residues. V shed 0 bases and J 3 bases; nucleotides not matched to a gene: 12. Here the CDR3 DNA reads TGTGCCAGCAGCCAAGAACGGAGACAGGGGAAGAGGGACACCGGGGAGCTGTTTTTT. This gives the protein CASSQERRQGKRDTGELFF.

This clonotype was observed many times. The chain carries TRBV27 and TRBJ1-2, with 9 bases aligning to TRBD1. The junction had 8 bases not matched to a gene; V was cut back by 6 bases and J by 6 bases. The CDR3 loop spans 14 amino acids. The germline V gene has CDR1 MNHEY and CDR2 SMNVEV (reference sequence). CDR3 sequence reads: CASSRPGTGHGYTF. CDR3 sequence (DNA): TGTGCCAGCAGCCGTCCGGGGACAGGGCATGGCTACACCTTC.

Many counts were recorded for this clonotype. The DNA for the CDR3 is TGCGCCAGCAGCTTGCTTGGACAGGCCCTCAGCACAGATACGCAGTATTTT. It yields the protein CASSLLGQALSTDTQYF. The V call is TRBV5-1, the J call TRBJ2-3, with 7 bases that match TRBD1. The CDR3 is 17 residues long. V was pared by 1 base and J by 0 bases, with 8 bases of the junction left unmatched. Germline V CDR1 and CDR2: SGHRS, YFSETQ.

V usage is TRBV5-4 and J usage is TRBJ1-2; unclear D gene. There are 14 residues in the CDR3. V was clipped by 4 bases and J by 6 bases, with 16 bases between them. Germline CDR1 is SGHNT and CDR2 is YYREEE (reference sequence). CDR3 sequence reads: CASSQSLGSDGYTF. As DNA, the CDR3 is TGTGCCAGCAGCCAGTCCCTGGGGAGTGATGGCTACACCTTC.

The CDR3 DNA sequence: TGTGCCAGCAGCCGCGACGGGCCCTCGGATACGCAGTATTTT. It codes for CASSRDGPSDTQYF. V usage is TRBV12-3 or TRBV12-4 and J usage is TRBJ2-3; D gene unclear. V was trimmed by 6 bases and J by 6 bases, leaving 16 bases between them. The CDR3 is 14 amino acids.

In its sample, this clonotype was seen a few times. The CDR3 protein is CASKLGSAGAEAFF. The DNA of the CDR3 is TGCGCCAGCAAATTAGGGAGCGCGGGCGCTGAAGCTTTCTTT. The V call is TRBV5-1, the J call TRBJ1-1, with D unresolved. CDR1 is SGHRS and CDR2 is YFSETQ in the germline V gene. V was clipped by 6 bases and J by 6 bases, with 18 bases between them. CDR3 length: 14 amino acids.

There are a few counts of this clonotype. CDR3 sequence (DNA): TGCAGTGCTAGAACAGGGGACGGGGAGCTGTTTTTT. It is translated as CSARTGDGELFF. V usage is TRBV20-1 and J usage is TRBJ2-2; 7 bases match TRBD1. CDR1 DFQATT and CDR2 SNEGSKA come from the germline V gene (reference sequence). There are 12 residues in the CDR3. Losses at the gene ends were 2 bases for V and 7 bases for J; bases not matched to a gene: 1.

V gene TRBV6-5 combines with J gene TRBJ2-7, with a tentative D call TRBD2 (6 bases). Germline V CDR1 and CDR2: MNHEY, SVGAGI. The germline V and J ends were trimmed by 10 bases and 0 bases, with 16 bases remaining between them. The CDR3 extends over 14 amino acids. The CDR3 reads CATRRGSLSYEQYV. The CDR3 DNA reads as TGTGCCACCAGGAGGGGATCTCTCTCCTACGAGCAGTACGTC.

The V and J genes are TRBV20-1 and TRBJ2-5, with 8 positions matching TRBD1. Unmatched junction bases numbered 2, after V lost 0 bases and J lost 5 bases. CDR3 length equals 13 residues. Germline-derived CDR1 and CDR2 are DFQATT and SNEGSKA (reference sequence). The CDR3 coding sequence is TGCAGTGCTAGAGATCCAGGGGGCGAGACCCAGTACTTC. It translates to CSARDPGGETQYF.